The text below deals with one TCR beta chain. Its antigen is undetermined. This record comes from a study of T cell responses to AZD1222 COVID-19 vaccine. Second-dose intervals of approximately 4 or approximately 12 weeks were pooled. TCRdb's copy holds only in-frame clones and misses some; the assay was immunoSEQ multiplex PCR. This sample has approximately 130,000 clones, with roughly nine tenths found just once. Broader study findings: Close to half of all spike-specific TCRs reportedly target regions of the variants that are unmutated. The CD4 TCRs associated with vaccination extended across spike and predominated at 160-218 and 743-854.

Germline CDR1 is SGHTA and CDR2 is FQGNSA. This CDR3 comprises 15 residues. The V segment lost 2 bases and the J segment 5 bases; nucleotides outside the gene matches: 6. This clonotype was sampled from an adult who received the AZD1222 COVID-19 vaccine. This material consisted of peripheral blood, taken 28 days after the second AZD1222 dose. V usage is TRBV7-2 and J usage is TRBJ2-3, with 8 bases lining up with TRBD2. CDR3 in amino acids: CASSLRSGGRDTQYF. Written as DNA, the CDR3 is TGTGCCAGCAGCTTACGATCGGGAGGGAGAGATACGCAGTATTTT.